The 11 T cell receptor beta chains listed next were all sequenced from one sample in a study of radiation and T cells in renal cell carcinoma. The repertoire was sequenced with immunoSEQ multiplex PCR; TCRdb's copy has only in-frame clones and lacks some. This table has approximately 86,000 clones, around four fifths appearing once. The sample's time point: blood 4 weeks post-SBRT, at nephrectomy. Treatment indicated: 15 Gy SBRT to primary tumor, nephrectomy 4 weeks later. Source: blood, taken from a patient whose treatment included radiotherapy and nephrectomy. These receptors all stem from a man over 45 with renal cell carcinoma.

The V gene is TRBV18, the J gene TRBJ2-1; 7 nucleotides line up with TRBD2. The CDR3 extends over 14 amino acids. From germline, CDR1 is KGHSH and CDR2 LQKENI. J lost 9 bases, V lost 2 bases, and 7 bases had no gene match. CDR3 coding DNA: TGTGCCAGCTCACCATCGGCAGGGAGGGTTGAGCAGTTCTTC. Amino acids: CASSPSAGRVEQFF. The full variable domain, rest sourced from reference TRBV18 and TRBJ2-1, is NAGVMQNPRHLVRRRGQEARLRCSPMKGHSHVYWYRQLPEEGLKFMVYLQKENIIDESGMPKERFSAEFPKEGPSILRIQQVVRGDSAAYFCASSPSAGRVEQFFGPGTRLTVL.

This clone was picked up one time. The chain uses TRBV7-9 and TRBJ2-1; the match to TRBD2 covers 7 bases. The CDR3 loop spans 15 amino acids. Germline CDR1 reads SEHNR; CDR2 reads FQNEAQ (reference sequence). Trimming removed 3 bases from V and 3 bases from J; junction bases left unmatched: 5. CDR3 sequence reads: CASSFGGSDYNEQFF. The CDR3 DNA reads TGTGCCAGCAGCTTTGGCGGGAGCGACTACAATGAGCAGTTCTTC.

The V gene is TRBV30, the J gene TRBJ2-7; D may be TRBD2 (5 bases). V lost 8 bases to trimming and J lost 2 bases, with 19 bases between them. Looked up from germline, CDR1 is GTSNPN and CDR2 is SVGIG (reference sequence). CDR3 size: 14 residues. This chain's CDR3 is CALTPWEQAYEQYF. The CDR3 DNA is TGTGCCCTAACCCCCTGGGAGCAAGCCTACGAGCAGTACTTC.

CDR3: CASSLGFTGEETQYF. The DNA of the CDR3 is TGTGCCAGCAGCTTAGGGTTCACAGGGGAAGAGACCCAGTACTTC. The genes are TRBV7-9 and TRBJ2-5, with 7 bases aligning to TRBD1. Germline-derived CDR1 and CDR2 are SEHNR and FQNEAQ (reference sequence). The CDR3 is made up of 15 amino acids. With 1 base clipped from V and 3 bases from J, the junction kept 5 bases outside the gene matches.

The genes are TRBV2 and TRBJ1-4; D may be TRBD1 (6 bases). V was shortened by 2 bases and J by 7 bases, with 26 bases between the two germline ends. The CDR3 loop spans 19 amino acids. The germline V gene has CDR1 SNHLY and CDR2 FYNNEI. The CDR3 DNA is TGTGCCAGCAGTGAATTTGGGGGGCTCAGGCGGACGCGTGGTGAAAAACTGTTTTTT. Translation: CASSEFGGLRRTRGEKLFF.

This sequence joins TRBV6-1 and TRBJ1-2; D gene ambiguous. Germline lookup yields CDR1 MNHNS and CDR2 SASEGT. Trimming took 4 bases from V and 1 from J, leaving 10 bases between them. The CDR3 has 14 amino acids. CDR3 amino acids: CASSASTYNYGYTF. The CDR3 region has the DNA TGTGCCAGCAGTGCGAGCACCTATAACTATGGCTACACCTTC.

This chain connects TRBV6-5 to TRBJ2-7, with TRBD2 matching 11 bases. J lost 3 bases, V lost 4 bases, and 8 bases had no gene match. The germline V gene encodes CDR1 MNHEY and CDR2 SVGAGI. There are 16 residues in the CDR3. The CDR3 loop reads CASSSPGTSGHYEQYF. CDR3 sequence (DNA): TGTGCCAGCAGTTCCCCCGGGACTAGCGGACACTACGAGCAGTACTTC.

This clone showed up just a few times. The chain's CDR3 is CASEISINTEAFF. CDR3 bases: TGTGCCAGCGAGATCTCGATAAACACTGAAGCTTTCTTT. The V gene is TRBV28, the J gene TRBJ1-1, with D uncertain. CDR1 is MDHEN, CDR2 SYDVKM, per germline. This CDR3 is 13 amino acids long. Trimming left V 8 bases short and J 2 bases short, with 12 bases between.

V is TRBV29-1 and J is TRBJ2-7, with TRBD2 matching 12 bases. The V gene's germline CDR1 is SQVTM and CDR2 ANQGSEA. This CDR3 comprises 12 residues. With V trimmed by 3 bases and J by 9 bases, 3 bases remained unmatched. CDR3 in DNA: TGCAGCGTTGATCTAGCGGGAGGGGGGCAGTACTTC. It is translated as CSVDLAGGGQYF.

The rearrangement links TRBV5-1 to TRBJ2-2; 11 positions agree with TRBD2. Germline V gene sequence: CDR1 SGHRS, CDR2 YFSETQ. The CDR3 is 18 residues long. Trimming cost V 5 bases and J 0 bases; bases outside gene matches: 9. CDR3 nucleotides: TGCGCCAGCAGGTCCTCTCTAGCGGGAGGATCGAACACCGGGGAGCTGTTTTTT. Its translation is CASRSSLAGGSNTGELFF.

The rearrangement uses TRBV4-1 and TRBJ2-1, with D possibly matching TRBD1 (5 bases). The germline gives CDR1 MGHRA, CDR2 YSYEKL. The CDR3 length is 17 residues. V lost 1 base to trimming and J lost 3 bases, with 16 bases between them. The CDR3 sequence: CASSQVYRGKVYNEQFF. DNA for the CDR3: TGCGCCAGCAGCCAAGTCTATAGGGGAAAAGTCTACAATGAGCAGTTCTTC.